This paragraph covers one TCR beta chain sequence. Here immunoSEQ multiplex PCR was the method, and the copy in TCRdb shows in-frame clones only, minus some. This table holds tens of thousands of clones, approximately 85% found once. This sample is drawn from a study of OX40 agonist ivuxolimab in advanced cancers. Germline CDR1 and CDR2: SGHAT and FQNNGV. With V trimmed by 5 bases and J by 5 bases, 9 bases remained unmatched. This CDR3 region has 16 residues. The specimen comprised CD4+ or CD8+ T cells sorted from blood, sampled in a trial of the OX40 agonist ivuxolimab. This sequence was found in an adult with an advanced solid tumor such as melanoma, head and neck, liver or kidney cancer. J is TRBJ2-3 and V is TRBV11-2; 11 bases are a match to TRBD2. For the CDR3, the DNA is TGTGCCAGCAGCAAACTAGCGGGGGTCAGAGAAGATACGCAGTATTTT. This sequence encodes CASSKLAGVREDTQYF. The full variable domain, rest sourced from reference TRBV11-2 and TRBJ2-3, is EAGVAQSPRYKIIEKRQSVAFWCNPISGHATLYWYQQILGQGPKLLIQFQNNGVVDDSQLPKDRFSAERLKGVDSTLKIQPAKLEDSAVYLCASSKLAGVREDTQYFGPGTRLTVL.